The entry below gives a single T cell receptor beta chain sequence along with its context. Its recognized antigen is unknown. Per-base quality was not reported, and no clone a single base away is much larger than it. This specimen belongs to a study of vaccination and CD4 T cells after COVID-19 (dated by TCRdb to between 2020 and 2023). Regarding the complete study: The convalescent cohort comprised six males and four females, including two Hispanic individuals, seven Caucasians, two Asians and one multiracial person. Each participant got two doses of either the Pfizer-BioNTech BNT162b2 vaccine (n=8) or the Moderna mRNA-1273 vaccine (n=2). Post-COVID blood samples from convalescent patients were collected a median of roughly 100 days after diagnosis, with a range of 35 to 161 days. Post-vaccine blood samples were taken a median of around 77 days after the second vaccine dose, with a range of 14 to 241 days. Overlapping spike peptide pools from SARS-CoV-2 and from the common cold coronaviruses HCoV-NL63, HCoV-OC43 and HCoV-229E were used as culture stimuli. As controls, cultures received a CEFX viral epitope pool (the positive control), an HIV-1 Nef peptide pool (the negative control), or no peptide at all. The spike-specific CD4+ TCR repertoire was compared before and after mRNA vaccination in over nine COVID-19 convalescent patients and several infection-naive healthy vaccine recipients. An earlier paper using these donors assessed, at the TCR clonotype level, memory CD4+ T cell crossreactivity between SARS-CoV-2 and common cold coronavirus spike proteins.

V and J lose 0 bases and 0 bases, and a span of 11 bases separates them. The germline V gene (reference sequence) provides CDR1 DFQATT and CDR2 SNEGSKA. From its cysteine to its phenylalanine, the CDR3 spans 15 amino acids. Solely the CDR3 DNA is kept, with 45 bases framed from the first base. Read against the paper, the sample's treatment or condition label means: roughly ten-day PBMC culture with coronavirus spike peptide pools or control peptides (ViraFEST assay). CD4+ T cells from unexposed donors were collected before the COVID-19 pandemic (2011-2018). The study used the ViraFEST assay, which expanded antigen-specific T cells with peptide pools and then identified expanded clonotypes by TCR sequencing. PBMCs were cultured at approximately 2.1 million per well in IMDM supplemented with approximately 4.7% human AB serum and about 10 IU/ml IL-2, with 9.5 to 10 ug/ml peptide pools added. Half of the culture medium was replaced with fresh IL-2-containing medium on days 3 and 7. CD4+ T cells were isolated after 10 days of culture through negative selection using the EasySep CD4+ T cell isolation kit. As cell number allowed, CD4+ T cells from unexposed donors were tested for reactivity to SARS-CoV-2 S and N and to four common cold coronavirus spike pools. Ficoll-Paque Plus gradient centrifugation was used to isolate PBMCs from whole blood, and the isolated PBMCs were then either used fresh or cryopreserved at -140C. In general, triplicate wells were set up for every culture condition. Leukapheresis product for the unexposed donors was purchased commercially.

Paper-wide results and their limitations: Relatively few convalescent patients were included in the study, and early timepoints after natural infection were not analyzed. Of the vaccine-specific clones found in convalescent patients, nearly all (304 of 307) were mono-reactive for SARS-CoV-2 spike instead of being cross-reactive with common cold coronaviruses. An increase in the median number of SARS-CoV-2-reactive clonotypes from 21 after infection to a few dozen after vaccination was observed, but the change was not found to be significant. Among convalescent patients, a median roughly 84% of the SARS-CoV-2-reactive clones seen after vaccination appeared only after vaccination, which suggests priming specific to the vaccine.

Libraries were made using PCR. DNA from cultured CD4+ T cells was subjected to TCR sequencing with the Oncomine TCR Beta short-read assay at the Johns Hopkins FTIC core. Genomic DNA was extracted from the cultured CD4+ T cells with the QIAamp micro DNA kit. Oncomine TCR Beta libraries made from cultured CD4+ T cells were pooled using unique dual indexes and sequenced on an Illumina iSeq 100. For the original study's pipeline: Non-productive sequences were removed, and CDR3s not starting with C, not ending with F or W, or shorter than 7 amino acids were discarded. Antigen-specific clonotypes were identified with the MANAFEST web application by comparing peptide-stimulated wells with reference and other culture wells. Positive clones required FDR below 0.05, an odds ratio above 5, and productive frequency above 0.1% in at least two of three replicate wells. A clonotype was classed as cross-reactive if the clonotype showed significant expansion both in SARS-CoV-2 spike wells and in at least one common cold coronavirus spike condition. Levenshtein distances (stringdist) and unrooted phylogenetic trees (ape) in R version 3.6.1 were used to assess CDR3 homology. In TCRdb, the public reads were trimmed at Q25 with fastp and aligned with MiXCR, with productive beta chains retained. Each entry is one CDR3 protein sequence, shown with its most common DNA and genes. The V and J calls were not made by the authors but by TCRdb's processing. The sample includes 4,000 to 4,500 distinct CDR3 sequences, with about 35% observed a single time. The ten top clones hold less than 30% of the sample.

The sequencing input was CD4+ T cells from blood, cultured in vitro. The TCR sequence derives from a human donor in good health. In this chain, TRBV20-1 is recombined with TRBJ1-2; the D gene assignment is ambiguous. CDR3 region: CSARDLDTSNYGYTF. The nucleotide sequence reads TGCAGTGCTAGAGATCTAGACACCTCTAACTATGGCTACACCTTC.